Listed below are T cell receptor beta chains from one sample, sequenced in a study of control samples from healthy donors and cancer patients. Generated by immunoSEQ multiplex PCR, the TCRdb table keeps only in-frame clones and is missing some. This table holds about 170,000 clones, 94% found once. Sequenced input: blood. These receptors originate from a woman aged 18-35 years in good health. The CDR3 runs from the conserved cysteine through the conserved F or W. Each record gives: CDR3 protein, CDR3 DNA, clone size, V gene, J gene, D gene. The D gene is left open where the match is weak. A clone size is listed for some rows: how often the clone was seen (once, few, many), or a class if it is expanded.

CASSTRDSRNQPQHF	TGTGCCAGCAGTACTCGGGACAGCCGCAATCAGCCCCAGCATTTT	-	TRBV28	TRBJ1-5	TRBD1
CASNVGPLDGYTF	TGTGCCAGCAATGTGGGGCCTCTGGATGGCTACACCTTC	-	TRBV12-3/TRBV12-4	TRBJ1-2	-
CASSETGAGRGTDTQYF	TGTGCCAGCAGCGAAACTGGGGCTGGGAGGGGCACAGATACGCAGTATTTT	-	TRBV11-2	TRBJ2-3	TRBD2
CASSPFPGSYEQYF	TGTGCCAGCAGCCCCTTCCCTGGCTCCTACGAGCAGTACTTC	-	TRBV11-1	TRBJ2-7	-
CSVAGVGPGTGELFF	TGCAGCGTTGCGGGGGTGGGACCAGGGACCGGGGAGCTGTTTTTT	-	TRBV29-1	TRBJ2-2	-
CASSLTGALNTEAFF	TGTGCCAGCAGCTTGACGGGGGCCCTGAACACTGAAGCTTTCTTT	-	TRBV5-6	TRBJ1-1	-
CASSILGPPHEAFF	TGTGCCAGTAGTATCTTAGGGCCGCCGCATGAAGCTTTCTTT	few	TRBV19	TRBJ1-1	-
CASSDSQGDATNEKLFF	TGTGCCAGCAGTGACTCACAGGGAGATGCAACTAATGAAAAACTGTTTTTT	-	TRBV27	TRBJ1-4	-
CASSQSGAGEKLFF	TGCGCCAGCAGCCAAAGCGGGGCCGGTGAAAAACTGTTTTTT	-	TRBV4-1	TRBJ1-4	-
CASSQQGHTQYF	TGTGCCAGCAGCCAACAGGGCCATACGCAGTATTTT	-	TRBV9	TRBJ2-3	-
CASSYFSGLAGETQYF	TGTGCCAGCAGTTATTTTTCGGGACTAGCCGGGGAGACCCAGTACTTC	-	TRBV6-2/TRBV6-3	TRBJ2-5	TRBD2
CASSDSARGYGYTF	TGTGCCAGCAGTGACTCTGCCAGGGGGTATGGCTACACCTTC	-	TRBV6-4	TRBJ1-2	TRBD1
CASSFGETQYF	TGTGCCAGCAGCTTTGGTGAGACCCAGTACTTC	-	TRBV7-9	TRBJ2-5	-
CASSFPVGGYTF	TGTGCCAGCAGCTTTCCGGTCGGGGGCTACACCTTC	-	TRBV5-6	TRBJ1-2	-
CASNLAGVTDTQYF	TGTGCCAGCAACTTGGCAGGGGTCACAGATACGCAGTATTTT	-	TRBV7-2	TRBJ2-3	-
CASKKEGINYGYTF	TGTGCCAGCAAGAAAGAGGGGATCAACTATGGCTACACCTTC	-	TRBV6-5	TRBJ1-2	-
CSASGASSYEQYF	TGCAGCGCCTCAGGGGCGAGCTCCTACGAGCAGTACTTC	-	TRBV29-1	TRBJ2-7	-
CASSSGPNYGYTF	TGTGCCAGCAGCTCGGGACCGAACTATGGCTACACCTTC	-	TRBV7-2	TRBJ1-2	-
CASSSMVGVEQYF	TGCGCCAGCAGCTCGATGGTGGGGGTAGAGCAGTACTTC	-	TRBV4-1	TRBJ2-7	-
CASSLEGRRETQYF	TGCGCCAGCAGCCTTGAGGGCAGGCGAGAGACCCAGTACTTC	-	TRBV5-1	TRBJ2-5	-
CASSLQGYGYTF	TGTGCCAGCAGTTTACAGGGGTATGGCTACACCTTC	-	TRBV28	TRBJ1-2	-
CASSLMSNTDTQYF	TGCGCCAGCAGCTTGATGTCTAACACAGATACGCAGTATTTT	once	TRBV5-1	TRBJ2-3	-
CASSSLHREQETQYF	TGTGCCAGTAGTTCACTACACAGGGAACAAGAGACCCAGTACTTC	-	TRBV19	TRBJ2-5	-
CASSDSLNTEAFF	TGTGCCAGCAGTGACAGTCTGAACACTGAAGCTTTCTTT	-	TRBV12-3/TRBV12-4	TRBJ1-1	-
CASSPSRWLANYGYTF	TGTGCCAGCAGCCCCTCCCGGTGGTTAGCTAACTATGGCTACACCTTC	-	TRBV7-9	TRBJ1-2	-
CASSPGATNTEAFF	TGTGCCAGCTCACCCGGGGCGACGAACACTGAAGCTTTCTTT	-	TRBV18	TRBJ1-1	-
CAISPQTGGSNSPLHF	TGTGCCATCAGTCCCCAAACAGGGGGTAGCAATTCACCCCTCCACTTT	-	TRBV10-3	TRBJ1-6	TRBD1
CASSSRQGFSEAFF	TGTGCCAGCAGCTCAAGACAGGGCTTCTCTGAAGCTTTCTTT	-	TRBV5-4	TRBJ1-1	TRBD1
CASSQDEEYSNQPQHF	TGTGCCAGCAGCCAAGATGAAGAATATAGCAATCAGCCCCAGCATTTT	many	TRBV3-1/TRBV3-2	TRBJ1-5	-
CASSRDSFMGYTF	TGTGCCAGCAGCCGGGACAGTTTTATGGGCTACACCTTC	-	TRBV5-4	TRBJ1-2	TRBD1
CASSGHLLNYGYTF	TGTGCCAGCAGTGGGCACCTACTTAACTATGGCTACACCTTC	once	TRBV2	TRBJ1-2	-
CASSYYIDRMGELFF	TGTGCCAGCAGCTACTATATAGACAGGATGGGGGAGCTGTTTTTT	-	TRBV9	TRBJ2-2	-
CASSSTDTQYF	TGTGCCAGCAGCTCAACGGATACGCAGTATTTT	-	TRBV7-9	TRBJ2-3	-
CASSFSSLPGNEQFF	TGTGCCAGCAGTTTCTCCAGTCTACCTGGCAATGAGCAGTTCTTC	-	TRBV2	TRBJ2-1	-
CASSPYLEGAHGELFF	TGTGCCAGCTCACCATATCTGGAGGGGGCTCACGGGGAGCTGTTTTTT	-	TRBV18	TRBJ2-2	-
CASSALRGSTNEKLFF	TGTGCCAGCAGTGCCTTAAGGGGGAGCACTAATGAAAAACTGTTTTTT	-	TRBV6-1	TRBJ1-4	-
CASSVGTGGYLTNTEAFF	TGTGCCAGCAGCGTCGGGACAGGGGGGTATTTGACGAACACTGAAGCTTTCTTT	-	TRBV9	TRBJ1-1	TRBD1
CASSPLRGRNTEAFF	TGTGCCAGCAGCCCCCTCAGGGGAAGAAACACTGAAGCTTTCTTT	-	TRBV6-5	TRBJ1-1	-
CASKEMDATEAFF	TGTGCCAGCAAGGAAATGGACGCCACTGAAGCTTTCTTT	-	TRBV12-3/TRBV12-4	TRBJ1-1	-
CASGLGGLNEKLFF	TGTGCTAGTGGTTTGGGGGGACTTAATGAAAAACTGTTTTTT	once	TRBV12-5	TRBJ1-4	-
CASSLGDRGVRNSPLHF	TGTGCCAGCAGTTTGGGTGACAGGGGGGTTCGGAATTCACCCCTCCACTTT	-	TRBV27	TRBJ1-6	TRBD1
CASSLAGLTDTQYF	TGTGCCAGCAGCTTGGCAGGACTCACAGATACGCAGTATTTT	-	TRBV5-4	TRBJ2-3	-
CASSPQHASYEQYF	TGTGCCAGCTCACCACAGCACGCTAGCTACGAGCAGTACTTC	-	TRBV18	TRBJ2-7	-
CASSFRGGQETQYF	TGTGCCAGCAGCTTTAGGGGAGGCCAAGAGACCCAGTACTTC	-	TRBV7-2	TRBJ2-5	-
CASSSYGTEAFF	TGTGCCAGCAGCTCTTATGGGACTGAAGCTTTCTTT	-	TRBV7-9	TRBJ1-1	-
CASRAWGGGNNEQFF	TGTGCCAGCAGGGCTTGGGGGGGAGGGAACAATGAGCAGTTCTTC	-	TRBV2	TRBJ2-1	TRBD2
CASSESGQGRSPLHF	TGTGCCAGCAGTGAATCGGGTCAGGGTAGGTCACCCCTCCACTTT	few	TRBV6-1	TRBJ1-6	-
CATSDPAGQGIYNEQFF	TGTGCCACCAGTGACCCCGCGGGACAGGGTATATACAATGAGCAGTTCTTC	-	TRBV24-1	TRBJ2-1	TRBD1
CAISPGTGGNYGYTF	TGTGCCATCAGTCCCGGGACAGGGGGTAACTATGGCTACACCTTC	-	TRBV10-3	TRBJ1-2	TRBD1
CAISESSRDTQYF	TGTGCCATCAGTGAGTCGTCAAGAGATACGCAGTATTTT	-	TRBV10-3	TRBJ2-3	-
CASKREKDSNQPQHF	TGTGCCAGTAAGAGGGAGAAGGATAGCAATCAGCCCCAGCATTTT	once	TRBV6-5	TRBJ1-5	-
CSGRTGNTEAFF	TGCAGCGGCCGGACAGGGAACACTGAAGCTTTCTTT	-	TRBV29-1	TRBJ1-1	TRBD1
CASSLWEPGEKLFF	TGTGCCAGCAGTTTATGGGAACCCGGCGAAAAACTGTTTTTT	-	TRBV28	TRBJ1-4	-
CASSLVGQGWDQETQYF	TGTGCCAGCAGCTTGGTGGGACAGGGTTGGGACCAAGAGACCCAGTACTTC	-	TRBV5-4	TRBJ2-5	TRBD1
CATLLARGEQFF	TGTGCCACCCTCCTGGCCCGTGGGGAGCAGTTCTTC	-	TRBV2	TRBJ2-1	-
CASQNAVQGSEQYF	TGTGCCAGCCAGAACGCGGTTCAGGGGTCCGAGCAGTACTTC	-	TRBV2	TRBJ2-7	-
CASSLRRGAYETQYF	TGCGCCAGCAGCTTGAGGCGGGGGGCGTATGAGACCCAGTACTTC	-	TRBV5-1	TRBJ2-5	TRBD2
CASSDPTGNYGYTF	TGTGCCAGCAGTGATCCGACAGGGAACTATGGCTACACCTTC	once	TRBV2	TRBJ1-2	TRBD1
CASSPWGGYGYTF	TGTGCCAGCAGTCCGTGGGGGGGTTATGGCTACACCTTC	-	TRBV27	TRBJ1-2	-
CAISFSGRATDTQYF	TGTGCCATCAGCTTTAGCGGGAGAGCGACAGATACGCAGTATTTT	-	TRBV10-3	TRBJ2-3	TRBD2